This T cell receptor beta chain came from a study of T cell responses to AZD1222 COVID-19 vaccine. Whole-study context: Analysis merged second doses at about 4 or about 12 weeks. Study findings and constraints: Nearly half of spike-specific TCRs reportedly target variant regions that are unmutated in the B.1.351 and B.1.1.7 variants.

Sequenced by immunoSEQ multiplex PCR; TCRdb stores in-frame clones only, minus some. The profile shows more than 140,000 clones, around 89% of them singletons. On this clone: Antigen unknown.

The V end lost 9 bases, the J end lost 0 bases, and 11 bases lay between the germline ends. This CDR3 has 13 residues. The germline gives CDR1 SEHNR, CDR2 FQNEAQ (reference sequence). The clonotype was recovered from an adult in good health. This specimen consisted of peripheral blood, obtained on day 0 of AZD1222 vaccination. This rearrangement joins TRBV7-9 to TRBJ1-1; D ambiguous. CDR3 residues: CASERSMNTEAFF. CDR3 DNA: TGTGCCAGTGAAAGGTCCATGAACACTGAAGCTTTCTTT.